The 26 T cell receptor beta chains below all came from one sample that was sequenced in a study of shared clonotypes between healthy human individuals. Some clones are missing from TCRdb's copy, which holds only in-frame ones; the method was immunoSEQ multiplex PCR. The sample lists 2 million to 2.5 million clones; approximately 94% were seen once. The sequenced sample was naive CD4+ T cells sorted from blood. Subset specified: CD45RA+ positively selected. These receptors originate from a man between 18 and 29 years old in good health.

This rearrangement joins TRBV5-1 to TRBJ2-2; no definite D call. The germline V and J ends were trimmed by 1 base and 6 bases, with 10 bases remaining between them. Germline values: CDR1 SGHRS, CDR2 YFSETQ. The CDR3 totals 14 residues. CDR3 nucleotide sequence: TGCGCCAGCAGCTTGAGGTCTAAGTCCGGGGAGCTGTTTTTT. Translated, it gives CASSLRSKSGELFF. Variable domain in full (rest from reference TRBV5-1 and TRBJ2-2): KAGVTQTPRYLIKTRGQQVTLSCSPISGHRSVSWYQQTPGQGLQFLFEYFSETQRNKGNFPGRFSGRQFSNSRSEMNVSTLELGDSALYLCASSLRSKSGELFFGEGSRLTVL.

The chain recombines TRBV30 with TRBJ1-6, with D uncertain. Germline values: CDR1 GTSNPN, CDR2 SVGIG (reference sequence). This CDR3 region has 13 residues. Trimming left V 4 bases short and J 9 bases short, with 13 bases between. CDR3 amino acids: CAWTKQRGSPLHF. The CDR3 coding sequence is TGTGCCTGGACAAAGCAGCGGGGTTCACCCCTCCACTTT.

The rearrangement joins TRBV6-5 to TRBJ1-2; TRBD1 is a possible D gene (5 bases). This CDR3 is built from 14 residues. Trimming shortened V by 5 bases and J by 10 bases, and 20 bases separated the two germline ends. Per germline, CDR1 MNHEY and CDR2 SVGAGI. CDR3 loop: CASSKWDGGKDYTF. DNA for the CDR3: TGTGCCAGCAGTAAATGGGACGGGGGGAAGGACTACACCTTC.

The genes are TRBV30 and TRBJ2-2; D is undetermined. Between the trimmed V and J ends, which lost 5 bases and 1 base, there was a span of 14 bases. This CDR3 region has 15 residues. Germline values: CDR1 GTSNPN, CDR2 SVGIG (reference sequence). The CDR3 coding sequence is TGTGCCTGGGGCCTAGGGTACCTGAACACCGGGGAGCTGTTTTTT. Encoded protein: CAWGLGYLNTGELFF.

J is TRBJ1-5 and V is TRBV10-3; tentative D call: TRBD1 (5 bases). Germline V gene sequence: CDR1 ENHRY, CDR2 SYGVKD. V lost 10 bases to trimming and J lost 2 bases, with 15 bases between them. The length of the CDR3 is 14 residues. The CDR3 region is CATHGTLGNQPQHF. The CDR3 bases are TGTGCCACCCATGGGACGTTGGGCAATCAGCCCCAGCATTTT.

The chain employs TRBV7-9 and TRBJ1-1; no reliable D call. Between the trimmed V and J ends, which lost 5 bases and 0 bases, there was a span of 10 bases. CDR3 length: 14 amino acids. From germline, CDR1 is SEHNR and CDR2 FQNEAQ (reference sequence). CDR3 amino acids: CASSPERMNTEAFF. In DNA form, the CDR3 reads TGTGCCAGCAGCCCCGAGAGGATGAACACTGAAGCTTTCTTT.

This chain connects TRBV19 to TRBJ2-7, with D uncertain. The CDR3 has 15 residues. Trimming left V 3 bases short and J 0 bases short, with 12 bases between. Germline CDR1 and CDR2: LNHDA and SQIVND (reference sequence). The CDR3, as DNA: TGTGCCAGTAGTATTACGGCGCGAAGCTCCTACGAGCAGTACTTC. This gives the protein CASSITARSSYEQYF.

This rearrangement joins TRBV28 to TRBJ2-1; 7 positions match TRBD1. The CDR3 has 15 residues. In germline, CDR1 is MDHEN, CDR2 SYDVKM. The V segment lost 2 bases and the J segment 5 bases; nucleotides outside the gene matches: 6. CDR3 protein: CASSLGTTGNNEQFF. CDR3 in DNA: TGTGCCAGCAGTTTAGGAACGACAGGGAACAATGAGCAGTTCTTC.

V and J are TRBV19 and TRBJ1-6; 7 bases fit TRBD1. Germline CDR1 is LNHDA and CDR2 is SQIVND (reference sequence). After removal of 8 bases from V and 7 bases from J, the junction contained 5 bases not matched to a gene. This CDR3 has 13 amino acids. The CDR3 sequence is CASRDSQNSPLHF. In nucleotides, the CDR3 is TGTGCCAGTCGGGACAGCCAAAATTCACCCCTCCACTTT.

The genes are TRBV7-8 and TRBJ1-5, with a possible D match to TRBD1 (5 bases). CDR1 and CDR2 (germline): SGHVS, FQNEAQ. The germline V and J ends were trimmed by 4 bases and 2 bases, with 12 bases remaining between them. This CDR3 region has 15 residues. CDR3: CASSSDSLGNQPQHF. For the CDR3, the DNA is TGTGCCAGCAGCTCAGACAGCCTTGGCAATCAGCCCCAGCATTTT.

This clone was seen only once. The chain combines TRBV7-9 with TRBJ1-2; D remains ambiguous. Germline CDR1 is SEHNR and CDR2 is FQNEAQ (reference sequence). This CDR3 has 16 amino acids. Trimming removed 5 bases at V and 6 bases at J, with 22 bases between. This chain's CDR3 is CASSPLTIGSRHGYTF. In nucleotides, the CDR3 is TGTGCCAGCAGCCCCTTAACAATTGGAAGCCGCCATGGCTACACCTTC.

The rearrangement joins TRBV6-1 to TRBJ2-1; 11 nucleotides align to TRBD2. The germline gives CDR1 MNHNS, CDR2 SASEGT. Losses at the gene ends were 6 bases for V and 12 bases for J; bases not matched to a gene: 10. The CDR3 length is 14 residues. The CDR3 reads CASRAASGGPRQFF. CDR3 DNA sequence: TGTGCCAGCAGGGCCGCTAGCGGGGGGCCAAGGCAGTTCTTC.

This clone was counted a single time. The rearrangement links TRBV9 to TRBJ1-1; no reliable D call. This CDR3 region has 13 residues. Looked up from germline, CDR1 is SGDLS and CDR2 is YYNGEE. Trimming removed 3 bases from V and 0 bases from J, with 6 bases in between. The CDR3 DNA follows: TGTGCCAGCAGCGCAGAGATGAACACTGAAGCTTTCTTT. This translates into CASSAEMNTEAFF.

The J gene is TRBJ2-7, the V gene TRBV30, with 8 bases aligning to TRBD2. The V gene's germline CDR1 is GTSNPN and CDR2 SVGIG (reference sequence). This CDR3 contains 13 residues. Trimming took 1 base from V and 4 from J; bases not matched to a gene: 3. The CDR3 region is CAWSGERGYEQYF. The CDR3 nucleotides read TGTGCCTGGAGTGGAGAGCGGGGGTACGAGCAGTACTTC.

This chain uses TRBV29-1 with TRBJ2-1; D is undetermined. Trimming stripped 3 bases from V and 1 base from J, with 13 bases between. Germline assignment: CDR1 SQVTM and CDR2 ANQGSEA. CDR3 length: 15 amino acids. This CDR3 is CSVDQVQGSYNEQFF. DNA for the CDR3: TGCAGCGTTGACCAGGTCCAAGGGTCCTACAATGAGCAGTTCTTC.

The V call is TRBV28, the J call TRBJ1-6, with TRBD1 matching 8 bases. The CDR3 totals 15 residues. J was trimmed by 7 bases and V by 5 bases; bases with no gene match: 7. Germline CDR1 reads MDHEN; CDR2 reads SYDVKM. This chain's CDR3 is CASSKGQVRNSPLHF. The CDR3 DNA sequence: TGTGCCAGCAGTAAGGGACAGGTTCGGAATTCACCCCTCCACTTT. Full variable domain (rest looked up from reference TRBV28 and TRBJ1-6): DVKVTQSSRYLVKRTGEKVFLECVQDMDHENMFWYRQDPGLGLRLIYFSYDVKMKEKGDIPEGYSVSREKKERFSLILESASTNQTSMYLCASSKGQVRNSPLHFGNGTRLTVT.

The chain recombines TRBV11-2 with TRBJ2-7; 8 nucleotides line up with TRBD1. The CDR3 totals 15 residues. Trimming removed 1 base from V and 4 bases from J; junction bases left unmatched: 6. Germline assignment: CDR1 SGHAT and CDR2 FQNNGV. CDR3 bases: TGTGCCAGCAGCTTAGTACAGGGGGGATATTACGAGCAGTACTTC. Translated, it gives CASSLVQGGYYEQYF.

Comments on this clone: Other DNA sequences within the sample encode an identical CDR3. The V call is TRBV30, the J call TRBJ1-4; D is unresolved. The ends were cut back, 1 base at V and 5 bases at J, with 2 bases in the middle. CDR1 and CDR2 from the germline V gene are GTSNPN and SVGIG (reference sequence). The CDR3 is made up of 11 amino acids. The CDR3 DNA reads as TGTGCCTGGAGTGCCAATGAAAAACTGTTTTTT. Its translation is CAWSANEKLFF.

The chain uses TRBV6-6 and TRBJ2-7; D tentatively reads TRBD1 or TRBD2 (5 bases each). The CDR3 extends over 13 amino acids. Per the germline V gene, CDR1 is MNHNY and CDR2 is SVGAGI (reference sequence). V dropped 10 bases and J dropped 2 bases, with 15 bases sitting between them. CDR3 bases: TGTGCCATCCGGGGCCAGGGCACCTACGAGCAGTACTTC. Its protein is CAIRGQGTYEQYF.

The rearrangement uses TRBV4-3 and TRBJ1-3; no firm D call. CDR1 and CDR2 (germline): LGHNA, YSLEER. This CDR3 is built from 16 residues. V was shortened by 3 bases and J by 4 bases, with 16 bases between the two germline ends. The CDR3 DNA follows: TGCGCCAGCAGCCAGGCTATAACACCGCCCGGAAACACCATATATTTT. It codes for CASSQAITPPGNTIYF.

The rearrangement joins TRBV10-3 to TRBJ2-2, with a tentative D call TRBD1 (5 bases). The CDR3 contains 15 residues. Germline loops: CDR1 ENHRY, CDR2 SYGVKD. The V and J ends lost 3 bases and 3 bases respectively, with 11 bases between them. The CDR3 spells CAISDYQGYTGELFF. The CDR3 nucleotides are TGTGCCATCAGTGACTACCAGGGTTACACCGGGGAGCTGTTTTTT.

V is TRBV7-6 and J is TRBJ2-1, with D unresolved. The CDR3 has 15 amino acids. Deletions cut 10 bases from V and 3 bases from J, with 19 bases between. From germline, CDR1 is SGHVS and CDR2 FNYEAQ. In DNA form, the CDR3 reads TGTGCCACCGACATCCCGAAACCGGTCTACAATGAGCAGTTCTTC. The encoded protein is CATDIPKPVYNEQFF.

The chain employs TRBV2 and TRBJ2-2; 8 bases align to TRBD1. Germline values: CDR1 SNHLY, CDR2 FYNNEI. There are 13 residues in the CDR3. V shed 6 bases, J shed 6 bases, and the junction held 3 bases outside the gene matches. The CDR3 nucleotides read TGTGCCAGCAGCGCGGACAGGGCCGGGGAGCTGTTTTTT. Translation gives CASSADRAGELFF.

This clone was counted a single time. The chain couples TRBV28 to TRBJ1-1, with 8 nucleotides matching TRBD1. The length of the CDR3 is 16 residues. Germline loops: CDR1 MDHEN, CDR2 SYDVKM. V shed 2 bases, J shed 1 base, and the junction held 6 bases outside the gene matches. CDR3 sequence reads: CASSLLAGTGNTEAFF. The CDR3 nucleotides read TGTGCCAGCAGTTTACTAGCCGGGACAGGGAACACTGAAGCTTTCTTT.

The CDR3 spells CASSRDRRETQYF. The CDR3 nucleotides read TGTGCCAGCAGTCGGGACCGGCGGGAGACCCAGTACTTC. The J gene is TRBJ2-5, the V gene TRBV27; D may correspond to TRBD1 or TRBD2 (5 bases each). CDR3 length: 13 amino acids. V lost 5 bases to trimming and J lost 5 bases, with 12 bases between them. Germline V lookup: CDR1 MNHEY, CDR2 SMNVEV (reference sequence).

For this clone: The sample has other DNA sequences that encode this CDR3 too. The genes are TRBV30 and TRBJ2-5; no clear D. This CDR3 has 13 residues. CDR1 is GTSNPN and CDR2 is SVGIG in the germline V gene (reference sequence). V lost 3 bases and J 4 bases, leaving 12 bases between the germline ends. The CDR3 region has the DNA TGTGCCTGGAGCGTAAGGTCTGGAGAGACCCAGTACTTC. Amino acids: CAWSVRSGETQYF.